A single TCR beta chain is shown here with its context. What antigen it recognizes has not been identified. No much larger clone exists at a distance of one base, and base qualities are not known. The immunoSEQ Assay, a bias-controlled multiplex PCR, was used to amplify TCRbeta CDR3 regions from genomic DNA. From the authors' description of their analysis: Nucleated cell counts per sample were estimated from amplification of reference gene primers within the assay. To quantify the absolute abundance of each unique TCRbeta CDR3 rearrangement, sequence reads were collapsed and filtered. For each sample, productive Simpson clonality was calculated as the square root of Simpson's diversity index across productive rearrangements. TCRdb obtained this table from immuneACCESS and retained in-frame rearrangements with V and J assigned. These tables miss some clones; where compared with another copy, unresolved V genes account for less than half of the shortfall, and the remainder is unexplained. That table gives V, J and clone size, and the DNA gave D and trimming. This sample has about 53,000 clones in its table, and roughly 88% of those were observed once. The top ten clones comprise roughly 2.5% of the sample.

This entry belongs to a study of blood T cell repertoires in COVID-19 (TCRdb year 2020). The study in broad terms: The collaborator samples originated in the United States, Italy and Spain and spanned the acute and convalescent phases of COVID-19. Where HLA class I and class II types were available, the types were taken from metadata supplied by the sample provider, not from assay-based typing. The dataset comprised deeply sampled blood TCRbeta repertoires from subjects exposed to, actively infected with, or recovered from COVID-19. Sample metadata almost always included a de-identified subject ID, COVID-19 status, age in years and sex. The prospective study material was composed of cDNA or gDNA derived from T cells, B-cell-depleted T cells, or PBMCs. The samples were drawn from the first 160 participants of the ongoing ImmuneRACE study and from some 1,300 subjects provided by 6 global collaborators. The repertoires were released in a freely available public database intended as a resource for research on the immune response to SARS-CoV-2. Study-level results and caveats: The quantity of clinical and demographic metadata differed by source and by participant and was supplied without curation.

CDR1 and CDR2, looked up from the germline V gene, are SGHRS and YFSETQ. Counted from cysteine to phenylalanine, this CDR3 has 14 amino acids. The kept DNA is CDR3 alone, 42 bases in frame from the first base. A distance of 12 bases separates the germline ends of V and J, which lose 1 base and 5 bases respectively. Collaborating institutions collected whole blood in K2EDTA tubes following their own protocols. For TCRbeta analysis, collaborators shipped samples in one of three forms: frozen whole blood, isolated PBMCs, or DNA extracted from either of those sample types. This TCR came from an elderly man with acute or convalescent COVID-19. Recombination linked TRBV5-1 to TRBJ1-1, with a tentative D gene TRBD1 over 5 matching bases. Material for sequencing was peripheral blood. The DNA reads as follows: TGCGCCAGCAGCTTGCCAGGGTCGGCTACTGAAGCTTTCTTT. This is translated as CASSLPGSATEAFF.